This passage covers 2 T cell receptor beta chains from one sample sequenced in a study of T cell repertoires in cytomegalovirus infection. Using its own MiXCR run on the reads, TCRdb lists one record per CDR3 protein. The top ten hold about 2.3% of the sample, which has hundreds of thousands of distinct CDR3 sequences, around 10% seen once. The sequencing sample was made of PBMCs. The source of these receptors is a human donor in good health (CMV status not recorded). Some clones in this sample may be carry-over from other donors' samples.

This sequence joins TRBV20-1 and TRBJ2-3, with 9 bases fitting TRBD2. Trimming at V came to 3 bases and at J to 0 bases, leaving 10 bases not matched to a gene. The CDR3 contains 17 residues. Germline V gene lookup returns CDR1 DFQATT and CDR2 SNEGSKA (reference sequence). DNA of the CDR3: TGCAGTGCTAGTTCGAGCGGGGGGAGCTCTAGCACAGATACGCAGTATTTT. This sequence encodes CSASSSGGSSSTDTQYF.

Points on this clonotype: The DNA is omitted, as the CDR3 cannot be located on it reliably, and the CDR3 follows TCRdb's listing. The CDR3 here is CASSPHRSRVLWQHQPQHF. The chain combines TRBV3-1 with TRBJ1-5. Germline V CDR1 and CDR2: LGHDT, YNNKEL (reference sequence). The length of the CDR3 is 19 amino acids, counting both ends.